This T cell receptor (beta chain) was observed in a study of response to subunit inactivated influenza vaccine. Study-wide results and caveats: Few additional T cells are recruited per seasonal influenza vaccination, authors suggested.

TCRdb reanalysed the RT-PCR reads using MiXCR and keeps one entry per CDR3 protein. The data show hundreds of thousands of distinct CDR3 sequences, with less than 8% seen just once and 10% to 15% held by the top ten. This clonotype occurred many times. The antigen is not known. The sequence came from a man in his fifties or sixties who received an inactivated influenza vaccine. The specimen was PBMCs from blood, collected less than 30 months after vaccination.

The CDR3 nucleotides are TGTGCCAGCAGCCCCCGACGCGGTGGAAACACCATATATTTT. It yields the protein CASSPRRGGNTIYF. The V and J genes are TRBV7-9 and TRBJ1-3, with D unclear. The CDR3 consists of 14 residues. V gave up 5 bases and J gave up 3 bases, with 11 bases separating them. Per germline, CDR1 SEHNR and CDR2 FQNEAQ (reference sequence).